Sequencing of this TCR beta chain was carried out in a study of early T cells in non-severe SARS-CoV-2 infection. Study overall: Bulk RNA isolated from unsorted whole blood underwent sequencing; chains were not paired. Findings of the study overall: Anti-spike CD8 responses were favored by VDJdb matching, which missed private and CD4 specificities.

Molecules of cDNA were individually given unique molecular identifiers that were attached to them. MiXCR, run by TCRdb on the 5' RACE reads, gives a single entry per CDR3 protein. The sample lists over 55,000 distinct CDR3 sequences; approximately 12% were seen once. This clonotype qualifies as medium-sized (0.01 to 0.1%). Its antigen is undetermined. This receptor was obtained from an adult who was a healthcare worker with PCR-confirmed SARS-CoV-2 infection or an uninfected control (not recorded which). Sample: whole blood.

The CDR3 nucleotides are TGCAGTGCTAGGGCCTCACTACACTACAATGAGCAGTTCTTC. It encodes CSARASLHYNEQFF. The chain couples TRBV20-1 to TRBJ2-1, with D uncertain. The CDR3 totals 14 residues. V lost 3 bases and J lost 3, with 12 bases in between. The germline V gene encodes CDR1 DFQATT and CDR2 SNEGSKA (reference sequence).